The 7 T cell receptor beta chains listed next were all sequenced from one sample in a study of T cell responses to AZD1222 COVID-19 vaccine. The table came from immunoSEQ multiplex PCR; TCRdb's copy has only in-frame clones and leaves some out. The table has 65,000 to 75,000 clones, around 84% seen once. Here the sequenced sample was peripheral blood, taken on day 0 of AZD1222 vaccination. These receptors all come from an adult in good health.

The chain joins TRBV7-3 to TRBJ2-3; 15 bases align to TRBD2. Germline values: CDR1 SGHTA, CDR2 FQGTGA. This CDR3 comprises 17 residues. The junction had 7 bases not matched to a gene; V was cut back by 5 bases and J by 4 bases. CDR3 DNA: TGTGCCAGCAGCCCCCGGACTAGCGGGAGGGCAGCAGATACGCAGTATTTT. Amino acid sequence: CASSPRTSGRAADTQYF.

The chain has TRBV7-6 and TRBJ2-2; D may match TRBD1 or TRBD2 (5 bases each). V was shortened by 0 bases and J by 6 bases, with 11 bases between the two germline ends. Germline CDR1 is SGHVS and CDR2 is FNYEAQ. The CDR3 has 15 amino acids. The CDR3 DNA follows: TGTGCCAGCAGCTTAGCGAGAGGGGTTCCCGGGGAGCTGTTTTTT. As protein: CASSLARGVPGELFF.

This sequence joins TRBV19 and TRBJ2-1, with 7 bases that match TRBD1. Germline V gene lookup returns CDR1 LNHDA and CDR2 SQIVND (reference sequence). With 6 bases clipped from V and 0 bases from J, the junction kept 11 bases outside the gene matches. The CDR3 has 17 residues. The CDR3 spells CASRNRDSLSSYNEQFF. CDR3 coding DNA: TGTGCCAGTAGAAACCGGGACAGCCTGAGCTCCTACAATGAGCAGTTCTTC.

This chain connects TRBV6-5 to TRBJ2-2; no reliable D call. The CDR3 covers 14 residues. Germline CDR1 and CDR2: MNHEY and SVGAGI. Trimming pared 2 bases from V and 5 bases from J, leaving 9 bases between. The CDR3 reads CASSYVGRTGELFF. The CDR3 DNA is TGTGCCAGCAGTTACGTGGGTAGAACCGGGGAGCTGTTTTTT.

This clone was seen a handful of times. CDR3 bases: TGTGCCAGCAGCCTACAGGGACCCCCTAGCAATCAGCCCCAGCATTTT. Protein: CASSLQGPPSNQPQHF. V is TRBV7-6 and J is TRBJ1-5, with D tentatively TRBD1 (6 bases). CDR1 and CDR2 from the germline V gene are SGHVS and FNYEAQ. The CDR3 is made up of 16 amino acids. Trimming left V 5 bases short and J 0 bases short, with 14 bases between. The variable domain in full, completed from reference TRBV7-6 and TRBJ1-5, reads GAGVSQSPRYKVTKRGQDVALRCDPISGHVSLYWYRQALGQGPEFLTYFNYEAQQDKSGLPNDRFSAERPEGSISTLTIQRTEQRDSAMYRCASSLQGPPSNQPQHFGDGTRLSIL.

This chain connects TRBV7-9 to TRBJ2-5; D unclear. Trimming stripped 5 bases from V and 5 bases from J, with 12 bases between. Germline CDR1 is SEHNR and CDR2 is FQNEAQ (reference sequence). There are 13 residues in the CDR3. CDR3 loop: CASSKSSWETQYF. CDR3 bases: TGTGCCAGCAGCAAAAGTTCTTGGGAGACCCAGTACTTC.

Here the CDR3 reads CASSETGSNTEAFF. CDR3 nucleotide sequence: TGTGCCAGCAGTGAGACAGGGAGTAACACTGAAGCTTTCTTT. V usage is TRBV25-1 and J usage is TRBJ1-1; 7 positions agree with TRBD1. Germline assignment: CDR1 MGHDK and CDR2 SYGVNS. With V trimmed by 3 bases and J by 2 bases, 3 bases remained unmatched. The CDR3 covers 14 residues.